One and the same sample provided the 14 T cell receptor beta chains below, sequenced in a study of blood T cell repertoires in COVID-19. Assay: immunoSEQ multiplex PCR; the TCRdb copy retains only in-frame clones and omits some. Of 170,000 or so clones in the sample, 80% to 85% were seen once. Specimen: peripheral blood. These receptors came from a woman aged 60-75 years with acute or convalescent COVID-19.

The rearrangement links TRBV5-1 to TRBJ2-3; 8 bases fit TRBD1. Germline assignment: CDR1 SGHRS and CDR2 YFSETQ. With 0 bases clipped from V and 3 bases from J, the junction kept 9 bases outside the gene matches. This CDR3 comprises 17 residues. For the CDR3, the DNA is TGCGCCAGCAGCTTGGTAGCAGGGGGCGCGACAACAGATACGCAGTATTTT. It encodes CASSLVAGGATTDTQYF. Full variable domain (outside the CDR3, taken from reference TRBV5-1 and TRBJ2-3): KAGVTQTPRYLIKTRGQQVTLSCSPISGHRSVSWYQQTPGQGLQFLFEYFSETQRNKGNFPGRFSGRQFSNSRSEMNVSTLELGDSALYLCASSLVAGGATTDTQYFGPGTRLTVL.

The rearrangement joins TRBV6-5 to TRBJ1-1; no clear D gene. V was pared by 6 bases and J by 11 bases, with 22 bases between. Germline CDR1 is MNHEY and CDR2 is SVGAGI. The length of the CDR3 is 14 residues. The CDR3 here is CASRPPSDGVRAFF. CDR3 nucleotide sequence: TGTGCCAGCAGACCCCCATCGGACGGGGTTAGGGCTTTCTTT.

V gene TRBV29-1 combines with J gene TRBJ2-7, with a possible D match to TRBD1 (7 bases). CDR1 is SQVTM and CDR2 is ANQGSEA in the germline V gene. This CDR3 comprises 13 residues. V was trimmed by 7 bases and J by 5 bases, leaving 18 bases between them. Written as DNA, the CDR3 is TGCAGCGCCGGAGGGGGCCTTCGAAACGAGCAGTACTTC. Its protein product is CSAGGGLRNEQYF.

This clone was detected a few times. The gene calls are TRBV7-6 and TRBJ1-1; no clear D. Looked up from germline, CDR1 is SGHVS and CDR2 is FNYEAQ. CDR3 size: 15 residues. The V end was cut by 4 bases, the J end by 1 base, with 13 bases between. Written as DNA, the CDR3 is TGTGCCAGCAGCTCCCTACCTACTCCGAACACTGAAGCTTTCTTT. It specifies CASSSLPTPNTEAFF.

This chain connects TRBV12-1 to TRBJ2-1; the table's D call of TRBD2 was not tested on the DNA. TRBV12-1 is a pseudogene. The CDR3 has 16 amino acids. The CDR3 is CASSLETSRSANEQFF. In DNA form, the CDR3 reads TGTGCCAGCAGCTTGGAGACTAGCCGAAGTGCCAATGAGCAGTTCTTC.

The DNA for the CDR3 is TGTGCCAGCAGTTTAGGCGCGAACACTGAAGCTTTCTTT. This codes for CASSLGANTEAFF. The chain is built from TRBV12-3 or TRBV12-4 and TRBJ1-1; D not certain. CDR3 length: 13 residues. V lost 1 base and J lost 1, with 4 bases in between.

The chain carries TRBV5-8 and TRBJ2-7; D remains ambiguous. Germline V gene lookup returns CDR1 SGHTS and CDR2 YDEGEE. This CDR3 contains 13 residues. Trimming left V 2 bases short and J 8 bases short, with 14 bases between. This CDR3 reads CASSFLIVTKQYF. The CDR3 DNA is TGTGCCAGCAGCTTCTTGATAGTTACGAAGCAGTACTTC.

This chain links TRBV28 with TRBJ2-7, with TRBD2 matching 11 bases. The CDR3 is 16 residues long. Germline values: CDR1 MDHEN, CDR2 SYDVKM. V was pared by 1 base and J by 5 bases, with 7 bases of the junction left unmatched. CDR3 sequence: CASSLSRSGGVNEQYF. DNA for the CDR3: TGTGCCAGCAGTTTATCCCGTAGCGGGGGGGTCAACGAGCAGTACTTC.

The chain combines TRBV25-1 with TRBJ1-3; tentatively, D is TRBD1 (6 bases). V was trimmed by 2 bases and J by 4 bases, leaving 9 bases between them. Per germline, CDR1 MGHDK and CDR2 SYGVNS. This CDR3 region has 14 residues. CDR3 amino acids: CASSEAGVGNTIYF. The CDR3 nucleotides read TGTGCCAGCAGTGAAGCAGGGGTAGGAAACACCATATATTTT.

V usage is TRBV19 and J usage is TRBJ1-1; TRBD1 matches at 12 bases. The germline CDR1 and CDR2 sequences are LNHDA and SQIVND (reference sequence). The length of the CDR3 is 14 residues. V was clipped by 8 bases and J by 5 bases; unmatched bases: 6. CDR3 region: CASAGTGGGTEAFF. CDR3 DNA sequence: TGTGCCAGTGCCGGGACAGGGGGCGGAACTGAAGCTTTCTTT.

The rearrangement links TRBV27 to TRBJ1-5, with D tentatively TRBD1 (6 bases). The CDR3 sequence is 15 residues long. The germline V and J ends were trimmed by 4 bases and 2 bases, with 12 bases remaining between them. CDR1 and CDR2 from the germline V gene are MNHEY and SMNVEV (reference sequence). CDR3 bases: TGTGCCAGCAGTTGGGGGGGCTTAGGCAATCAGCCCCAGCATTTT. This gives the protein CASSWGGLGNQPQHF.

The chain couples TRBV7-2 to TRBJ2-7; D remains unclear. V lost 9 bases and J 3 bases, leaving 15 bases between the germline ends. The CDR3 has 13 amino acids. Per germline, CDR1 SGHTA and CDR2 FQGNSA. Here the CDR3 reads CAREARDIYEQYF. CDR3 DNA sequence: TGTGCCAGAGAAGCAAGAGACATCTACGAGCAGTACTTC.

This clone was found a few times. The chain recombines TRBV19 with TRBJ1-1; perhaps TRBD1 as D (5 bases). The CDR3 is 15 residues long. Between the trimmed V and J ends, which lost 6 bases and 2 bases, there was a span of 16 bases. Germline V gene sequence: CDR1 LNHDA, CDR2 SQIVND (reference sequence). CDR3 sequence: CASRLSVGGNTEAFF. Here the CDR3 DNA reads TGTGCCAGTAGGCTCAGCGTGGGGGGAAACACTGAAGCTTTCTTT.

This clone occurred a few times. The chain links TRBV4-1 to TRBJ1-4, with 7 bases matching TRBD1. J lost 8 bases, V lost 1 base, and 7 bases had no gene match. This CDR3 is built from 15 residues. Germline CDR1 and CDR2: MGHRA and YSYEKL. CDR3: CASSQGDRVGEKLFF. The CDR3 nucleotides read TGCGCCAGCAGCCAAGGAGACAGGGTTGGAGAAAAACTGTTTTTT.